Below are 10 T cell receptor beta chains sequenced from a single sample in a study of blood T cell repertoires in COVID-19. Repertoires were generated with immunoSEQ multiplex PCR, while TCRdb's copy carries only in-frame clones and drops some. The top ten clones hold just under 9% of a sample with approximately 140,000 clones, about four fifths of them seen once. Material for sequencing was peripheral blood. These receptors originate from a woman over 75 in a cohort sampled during active or convalescent COVID-19.

The rearrangement joins TRBV7-3 to TRBJ2-5; TRBD1 agrees at 8 bases. This CDR3 spans 15 amino acids. Losses at the gene ends were 5 bases for V and 5 bases for J; bases not matched to a gene: 10. Germline V lookup: CDR1 SGHTA, CDR2 FQGTGA. The CDR3 loop reads CASSHSRGLRETQYF. The CDR3 bases are TGTGCCAGCAGCCACTCCAGGGGGCTACGGGAGACCCAGTACTTC.

The V gene is TRBV5-1, the J gene TRBJ1-2; TRBD1 agrees at 8 bases. Germline-derived CDR1 and CDR2 are SGHRS and YFSETQ. The CDR3 has 18 residues. The ends lost 3 bases at V and 4 bases at J; junction bases unmatched: 17. DNA for the CDR3: TGCGCCAGCAGCTCCCGATCCGGGACAGGCTTTTCCGGCTATGGCTACACCTTC. Protein sequence: CASSSRSGTGFSGYGYTF.

The gene calls are TRBV6-5 and TRBJ2-3, with a weak D call TRBD2 (6 bases). This CDR3 region has 15 residues. The germline V gene has CDR1 MNHEY and CDR2 SVGAGI. The V end lost 6 bases, the J end lost 1 base, and 14 bases lay between the germline ends. The CDR3 sequence is CASSRLGLGTDTQYF. The CDR3, as DNA: TGTGCCAGCAGCCGACTAGGGCTGGGCACAGATACGCAGTATTTT.

V and J are TRBV3-1 (or the pseudogene TRBV3-2) and TRBJ2-6; D unresolved. In germline, CDR1 is LGHDT, CDR2 YNNKEL (reference sequence). The V and J ends lost 0 bases and 0 bases respectively, with 6 bases between them. The CDR3 has 16 amino acids. CDR3 bases: TGTGCCAGCAGCCAAGAAGAGGTCTCTGGGGCCAACGTCCTGACTTTC. Translating it yields CASSQEEVSGANVLTF.

V and J are TRBV7-8 and TRBJ2-2; D is uncertain. The CDR3 runs to 13 residues. The germline V gene has CDR1 SGHVS and CDR2 FQNEAQ. V lost 5 bases and J 6 bases, leaving 10 bases between the germline ends. The CDR3 region is CASSLPYAGELFF. The CDR3 coding sequence is TGTGCCAGCAGCCTACCCTACGCCGGGGAGCTGTTTTTT.

The chain carries TRBV15 and TRBJ1-2; D gene ambiguous. Trimming cost V 2 bases and J 3 bases, with 13 bases left between them. From germline, CDR1 is LNHNV and CDR2 YYDKDF (reference sequence). The CDR3 spans 15 residues. CDR3 DNA sequence: TGTGCCACCAGCAGATCCGCAGGTCCCTACTATGGCTACACCTTC. Protein product: CATSRSAGPYYGYTF.

V and J are TRBV6-6 and TRBJ1-2; D possibly corresponds to TRBD1 (6 bases). The germline V gene encodes CDR1 MNHNY and CDR2 SVGAGI (reference sequence). The CDR3 spans 14 residues. Trimming left V 6 bases short and J 4 bases short, with 15 bases between. CDR3 DNA: TGTGCCAGCAGAGAGCCGCTGGGGGCCTATGGCTACACCTTC. Its translation: CASREPLGAYGYTF.

The chain uses TRBV5-1 and TRBJ1-3, with TRBD1 matching 8 bases. This CDR3 has 17 residues. Germline V gene sequence: CDR1 SGHRS, CDR2 YFSETQ. V was pared by 4 bases and J by 3 bases, with 12 bases of the junction left unmatched. The CDR3 sequence: CASSAGTGPLYGNTIYF. DNA for the CDR3: TGCGCCAGCAGCGCCGGGACAGGCCCTCTGTATGGAAACACCATATATTTT.

The chain uses TRBV4-1 and TRBJ2-2; 8 bases align to TRBD1. Germline CDR1 is MGHRA and CDR2 is YSYEKL. The CDR3 runs to 16 residues. With V trimmed by 4 bases and J by 6 bases, 10 bases remained unmatched. CDR3 sequence: CASSRPGTGRAGELFF. Here the CDR3 DNA reads TGCGCCAGCAGCCGACCCGGGACAGGTCGGGCCGGGGAGCTGTTTTTT.

This rearrangement joins TRBV9 to TRBJ1-4; D possibly corresponds to TRBD1 (5 bases). Germline CDR1 and CDR2: SGDLS and YYNGEE. Between the trimmed V and J ends, which lost 4 bases and 5 bases, there was a span of 18 bases. This CDR3 comprises 16 residues. CDR3 DNA: TGTGCCAGCAGCTTGGGGCTCCGCAGGGAAAATGAAAAACTGTTTTTT. This encodes CASSLGLRRENEKLFF.